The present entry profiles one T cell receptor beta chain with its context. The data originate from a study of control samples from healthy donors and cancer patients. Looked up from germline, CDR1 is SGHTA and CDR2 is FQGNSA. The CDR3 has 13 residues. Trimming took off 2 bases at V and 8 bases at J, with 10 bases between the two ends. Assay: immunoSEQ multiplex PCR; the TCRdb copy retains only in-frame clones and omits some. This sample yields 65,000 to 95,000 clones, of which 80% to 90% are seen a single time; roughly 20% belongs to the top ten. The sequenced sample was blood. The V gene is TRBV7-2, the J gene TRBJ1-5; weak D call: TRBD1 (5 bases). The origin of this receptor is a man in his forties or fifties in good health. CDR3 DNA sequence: TGTGCCAGCAGCTTATCCCTGGGGGAGCCCCAGCATTTT. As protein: CASSLSLGEPQHF.